The clone carrying this T cell receptor beta chain was detected ten times or more. The antigen remains undetermined. The data derive from a study of T cells after posttransplantation cyclophosphamide. Profiled with immunoSEQ multiplex PCR; TCRdb holds only in-frame clones, not every one. The data list approximately 24,000 clones, none observed once; around 7% falls to the top ten. V was cut by 1 base and J by 5 bases, with 14 bases left in between. Per germline, CDR1 LGHNA and CDR2 YSLEER. The CDR3 sequence is 15 residues long. Whole-study results and caveats: TRB overlap between skin or GI tissue T cells and blood was limited.

The gene calls are TRBV4-3 and TRBJ1-1, with D maybe TRBD1 (6 bases). The clonotype originates from a woman aged 55-70 years in good health, CMV-negative, and a related stem cell transplant donor. Material: PBMCs. This CDR3 is CASSQGGGRKTEAFF. CDR3 nucleotides: TGCGCCAGCAGCCAAGGCGGGGGGCGGAAAACTGAAGCTTTCTTT.